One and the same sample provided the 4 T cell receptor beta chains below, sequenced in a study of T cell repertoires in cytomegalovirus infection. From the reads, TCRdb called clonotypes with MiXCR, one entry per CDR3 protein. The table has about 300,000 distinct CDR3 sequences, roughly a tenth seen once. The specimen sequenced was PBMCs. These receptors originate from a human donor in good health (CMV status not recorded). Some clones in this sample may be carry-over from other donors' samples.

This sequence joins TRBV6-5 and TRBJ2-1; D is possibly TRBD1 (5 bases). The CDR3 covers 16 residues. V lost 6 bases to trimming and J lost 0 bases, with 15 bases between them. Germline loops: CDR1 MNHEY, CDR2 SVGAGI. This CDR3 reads CASSPLTGISYNEQFF. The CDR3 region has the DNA TGTGCCAGCAGCCCCCTCACAGGTATCTCCTACAATGAGCAGTTCTTC.

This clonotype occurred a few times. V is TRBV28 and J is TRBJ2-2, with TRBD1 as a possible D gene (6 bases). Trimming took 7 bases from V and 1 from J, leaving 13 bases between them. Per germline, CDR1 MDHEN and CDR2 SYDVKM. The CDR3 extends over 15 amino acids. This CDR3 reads CASKTLQGNTGELFF. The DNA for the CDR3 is TGTGCCAGCAAGACATTACAGGGGAACACCGGGGAGCTGTTTTTT.

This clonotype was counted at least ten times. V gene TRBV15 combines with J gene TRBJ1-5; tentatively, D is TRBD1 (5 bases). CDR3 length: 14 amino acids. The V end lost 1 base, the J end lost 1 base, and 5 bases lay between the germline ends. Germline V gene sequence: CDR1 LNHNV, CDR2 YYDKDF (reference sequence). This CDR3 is CATSRGQSNQPQHF. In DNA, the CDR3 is TGTGCCACCAGCAGAGGACAGAGCAATCAGCCCCAGCATTTT.

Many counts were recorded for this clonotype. The CDR3 protein is CASSGGQRQETQYF. For the CDR3, the DNA is TGTGCCAGCAGCGGTGGACAGCGACAAGAGACCCAGTACTTC. The V gene is TRBV7-9, the J gene TRBJ2-5; TRBD1 is a possible D gene (6 bases). The CDR3 totals 14 residues. With 5 bases removed from V and 2 bases from J, the gap between germline ends came to 12 bases. Germline V gives CDR1 SEHNR, CDR2 FQNEAQ (reference sequence). The complete variable domain, with remaining parts taken from reference TRBV7-9 and TRBJ2-5, reads DTGVSQNPRHKITKRGQNVTFRCDPISEHNRLYWYRQTLGQGPEFLTYFQNEAQLEKSRLLSDRFSAERPKGSFSTLEIQRTEQGDSAMYLCASSGGQRQETQYFGPGTRLLVL.